This TCR beta chain was sequenced during a study of neurological immune-mediated disorders. The cDNA came from 5'RACE with 10-nucleotide random UMIs. Every sequencing run gave over 200 million TCR-beta sequences, taken from 15-18 subjects. TCRdb re-called the 5' RACE reads through MiXCR, storing one row per CDR3 protein. The data contain tens of thousands of distinct CDR3 sequences, 4.5% of them singletons. Overall study findings and caveats: Levels of TCR clonal expansion peaked in HTLV-1-associated myelopathy and reached their lowest in multiple sclerosis, under those of healthy controls.

In germline, CDR1 is SGHRS, CDR2 YFSETQ. CDR3 length: 14 residues. Trimming cost V 1 base and J 1 base, with 8 bases left between them. This clonotype was counted between two and nine times. Its antigen is not known. The receptor was derived from a man aged 30-40 years with multiple sclerosis. The chain couples TRBV5-1 to TRBJ1-1, with unresolved D. Source material: PBMCs. The chain's CDR3 is CASSLNTPNTEAFF. For the CDR3, the DNA is TGCGCCAGCAGCTTGAATACACCGAACACTGAAGCTTTCTTT. The whole variable domain, filled in from reference TRBV5-1 and TRBJ1-1, reads KAGVTQTPRYLIKTRGQQVTLSCSPISGHRSVSWYQQTPGQGLQFLFEYFSETQRNKGNFPGRFSGRQFSNSRSEMNVSTLELGDSALYLCASSLNTPNTEAFFGQGTRLTVV.